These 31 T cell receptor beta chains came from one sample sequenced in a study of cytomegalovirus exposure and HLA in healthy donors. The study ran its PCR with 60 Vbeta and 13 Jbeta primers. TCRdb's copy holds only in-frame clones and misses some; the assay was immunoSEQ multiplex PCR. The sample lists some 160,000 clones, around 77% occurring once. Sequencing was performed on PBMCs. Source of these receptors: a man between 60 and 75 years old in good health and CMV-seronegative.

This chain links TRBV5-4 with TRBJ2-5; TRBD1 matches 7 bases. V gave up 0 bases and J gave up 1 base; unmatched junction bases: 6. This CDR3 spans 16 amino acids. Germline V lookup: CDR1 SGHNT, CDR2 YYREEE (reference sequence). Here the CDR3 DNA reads TGTGCCAGCAGCTTGGCCCGGACAGGCCCCCAAGAGACCCAGTACTTC. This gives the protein CASSLARTGPQETQYF.

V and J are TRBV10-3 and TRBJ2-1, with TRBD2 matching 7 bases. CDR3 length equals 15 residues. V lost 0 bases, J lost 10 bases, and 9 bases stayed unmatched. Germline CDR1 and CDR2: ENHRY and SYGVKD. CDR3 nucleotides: TGTGCCATCAGTGAGTCGGGCGGGAGTAAGGGGGAGCAGTTCTTC. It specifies CAISESGGSKGEQFF.

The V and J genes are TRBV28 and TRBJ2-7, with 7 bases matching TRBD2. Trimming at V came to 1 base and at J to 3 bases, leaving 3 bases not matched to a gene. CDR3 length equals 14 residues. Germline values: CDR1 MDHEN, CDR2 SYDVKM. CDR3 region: CASSLSGGFYEQYF. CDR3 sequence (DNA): TGTGCCAGCAGTTTATCGGGGGGTTTCTACGAGCAGTACTTC.

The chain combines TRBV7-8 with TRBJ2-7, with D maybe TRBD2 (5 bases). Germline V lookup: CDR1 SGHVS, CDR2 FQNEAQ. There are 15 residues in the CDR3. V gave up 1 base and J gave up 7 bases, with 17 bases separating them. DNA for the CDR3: TGTGCCAGCAGCTTAGACACGGGAACGCCAGAAGAGCAGTACTTC. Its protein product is CASSLDTGTPEEQYF.

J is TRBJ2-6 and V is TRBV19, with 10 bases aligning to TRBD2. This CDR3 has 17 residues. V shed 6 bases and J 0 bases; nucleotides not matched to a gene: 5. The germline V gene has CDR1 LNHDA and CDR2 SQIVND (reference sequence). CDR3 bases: TGTGCCAGTAGCGAAGCGGGAGGGGGCTCTGGGGCCAACGTCCTGACTTTC. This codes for CASSEAGGGSGANVLTF.

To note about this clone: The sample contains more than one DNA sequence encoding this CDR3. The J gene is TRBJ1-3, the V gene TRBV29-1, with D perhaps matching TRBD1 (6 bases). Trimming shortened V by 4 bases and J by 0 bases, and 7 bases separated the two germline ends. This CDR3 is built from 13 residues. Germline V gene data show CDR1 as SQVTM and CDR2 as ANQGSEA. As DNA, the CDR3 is TGCAGCGTTGGAGGGGGCTCTGGAAACACCATATATTTT. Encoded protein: CSVGGGSGNTIYF.

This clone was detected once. CDR3 DNA: TGTGCCTGGAGTGGGACAGGGGTTACTGAAGCTTTCTTT. Translated: CAWSGTGVTEAFF. The chain has TRBV30 and TRBJ1-1; TRBD1 matches at 9 bases. CDR1 and CDR2 from the germline V gene are GTSNPN and SVGIG (reference sequence). V lost 1 base and J lost 5; bases outside the gene matches: 2. The CDR3 loop spans 13 amino acids.

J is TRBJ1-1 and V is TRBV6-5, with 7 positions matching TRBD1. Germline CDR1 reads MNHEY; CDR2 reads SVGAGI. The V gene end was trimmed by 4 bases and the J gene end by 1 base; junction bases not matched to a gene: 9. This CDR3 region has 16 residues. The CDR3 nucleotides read TGTGCCAGCAGTTCCTACAGGGGTCTAACGAACACTGAAGCTTTCTTT. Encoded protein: CASSSYRGLTNTEAFF.

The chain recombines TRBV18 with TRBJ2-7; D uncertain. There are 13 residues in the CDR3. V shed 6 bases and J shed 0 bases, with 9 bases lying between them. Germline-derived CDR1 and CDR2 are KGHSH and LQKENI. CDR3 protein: CASSAESSYEQYF. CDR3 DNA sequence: TGTGCCAGCTCGGCAGAAAGCTCCTACGAGCAGTACTTC.

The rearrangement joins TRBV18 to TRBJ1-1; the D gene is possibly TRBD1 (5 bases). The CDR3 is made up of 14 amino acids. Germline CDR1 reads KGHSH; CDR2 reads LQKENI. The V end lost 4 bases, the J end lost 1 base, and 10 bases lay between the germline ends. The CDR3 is CASSRIDRNTEAFF. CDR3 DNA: TGTGCCAGCTCACGAATCGACAGGAACACTGAAGCTTTCTTT.

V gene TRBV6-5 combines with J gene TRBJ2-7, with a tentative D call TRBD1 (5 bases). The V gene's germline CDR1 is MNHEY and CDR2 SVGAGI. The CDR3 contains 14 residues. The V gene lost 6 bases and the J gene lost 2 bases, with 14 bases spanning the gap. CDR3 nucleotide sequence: TGTGCCAGCAGGAACGCAGGGTCTGCCTACGAGCAGTACTTC. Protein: CASRNAGSAYEQYF.

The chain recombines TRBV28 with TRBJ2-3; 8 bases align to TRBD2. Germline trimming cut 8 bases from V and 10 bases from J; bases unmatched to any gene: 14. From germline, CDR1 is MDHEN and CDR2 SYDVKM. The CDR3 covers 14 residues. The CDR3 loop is CASLPGLDGGAQYF. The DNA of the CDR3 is TGTGCCAGCCTGCCGGGACTAGATGGAGGCGCGCAGTATTTT.

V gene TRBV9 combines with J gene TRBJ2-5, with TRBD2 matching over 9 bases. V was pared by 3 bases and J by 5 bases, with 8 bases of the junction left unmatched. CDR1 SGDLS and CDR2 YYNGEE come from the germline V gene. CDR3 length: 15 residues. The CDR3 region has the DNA TGTGCCAGCAGCGACGGGCTAGCGGGGCGTGAGACCCAGTACTTC. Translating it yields CASSDGLAGRETQYF.

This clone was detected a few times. DNA for the CDR3: TGCGCCAGCAGTCGGGACAGGGGGCCTGAGGGAGATGGTACCGGGGAGCTGTTTTTT. Translation: CASSRDRGPEGDGTGELFF. The chain recombines TRBV23-1 with TRBJ2-2, with 12 bases aligning to TRBD1. TRBV23-1 is an ORF, and what it does is uncertain. This CDR3 is built from 19 residues. V lost 4 bases, J lost 5 bases, and 14 bases stayed unmatched.

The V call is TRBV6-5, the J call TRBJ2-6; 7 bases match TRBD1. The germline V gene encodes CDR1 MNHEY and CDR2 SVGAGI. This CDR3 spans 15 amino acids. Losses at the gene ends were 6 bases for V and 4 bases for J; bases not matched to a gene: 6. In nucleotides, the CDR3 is TGTGCCAGCAGATCAGGGGGAGAAGGGGCCAACGTCCTGACTTTC. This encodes CASRSGGEGANVLTF.

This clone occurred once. As DNA, the CDR3 is TGCAGCGTCCAGGGGTGGGGCCTGAACACTGAAGCTTTCTTT. This gives the protein CSVQGWGLNTEAFF. The chain employs TRBV29-1 and TRBJ1-1; TRBD1 is a possible D gene (6 bases). The CDR3 has 14 residues. Germline CDR1 SQVTM, CDR2 ANQGSEA. V shed 6 bases and J shed 0 bases, with 14 bases lying between them.

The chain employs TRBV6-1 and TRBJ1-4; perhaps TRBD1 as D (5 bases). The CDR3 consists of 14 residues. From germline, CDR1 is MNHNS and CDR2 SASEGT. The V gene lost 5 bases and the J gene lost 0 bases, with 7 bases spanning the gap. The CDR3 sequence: CASSRTPTNEKLFF. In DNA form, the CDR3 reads TGTGCCAGCAGTAGGACACCAACTAATGAAAAACTGTTTTTT.

CDR3 amino acids: CAITRTGDFTGELFF. CDR3 nucleotides: TGTGCCATCACACGGACAGGGGACTTCACCGGGGAGCTGTTTTTT. The chain is built from TRBV10-3 and TRBJ2-2; 9 nucleotides align to TRBD1. With V trimmed by 7 bases and J by 4 bases, 7 bases remained unmatched. From germline, CDR1 is ENHRY and CDR2 SYGVKD. The CDR3 loop spans 15 amino acids.

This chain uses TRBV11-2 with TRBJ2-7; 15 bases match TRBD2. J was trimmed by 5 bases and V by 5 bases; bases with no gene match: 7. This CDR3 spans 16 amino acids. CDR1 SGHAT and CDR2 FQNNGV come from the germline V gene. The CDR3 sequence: CASSRTSGRAWDEQYF. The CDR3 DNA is TGTGCCAGCAGCCGGACTAGCGGGAGGGCCTGGGACGAGCAGTACTTC.

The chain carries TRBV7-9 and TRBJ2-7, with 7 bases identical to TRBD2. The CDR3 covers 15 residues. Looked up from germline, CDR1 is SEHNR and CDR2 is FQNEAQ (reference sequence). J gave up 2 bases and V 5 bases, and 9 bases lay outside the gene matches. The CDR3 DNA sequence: TGTGCCAGCAGCCCCATAGCGGGCACGACCTACGAGCAGTACTTC. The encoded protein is CASSPIAGTTYEQYF. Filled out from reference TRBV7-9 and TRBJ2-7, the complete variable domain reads DTGVSQNPRHKITKRGQNVTFRCDPISEHNRLYWYRQTLGQGPEFLTYFQNEAQLEKSRLLSDRFSAERPKGSFSTLEIQRTEQGDSAMYLCASSPIAGTTYEQYFGPGTRLTVT.

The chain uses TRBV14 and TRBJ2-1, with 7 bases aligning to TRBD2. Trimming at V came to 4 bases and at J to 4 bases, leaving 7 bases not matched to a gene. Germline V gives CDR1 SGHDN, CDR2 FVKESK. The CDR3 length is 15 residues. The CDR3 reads CASSLRLAGYNEQFF. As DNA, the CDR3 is TGTGCCAGCAGCCTCCGACTAGCAGGTTACAATGAGCAGTTCTTC. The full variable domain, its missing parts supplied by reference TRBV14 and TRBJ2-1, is EAGVTQFPSHSVIEKGQTVTLRCDPISGHDNLYWYRRVMGKEIKFLLHFVKESKQDESGMPNNRFLAERTGGTYSTLKVQPAELEDSGVYFCASSLRLAGYNEQFFGPGTRLTVL.

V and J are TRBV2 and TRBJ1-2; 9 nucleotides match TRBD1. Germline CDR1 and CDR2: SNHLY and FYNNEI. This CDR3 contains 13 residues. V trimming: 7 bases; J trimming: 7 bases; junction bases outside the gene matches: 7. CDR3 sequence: CASKTGTGIGYTF. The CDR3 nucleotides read TGTGCCAGCAAAACCGGGACAGGGATTGGCTACACCTTC.

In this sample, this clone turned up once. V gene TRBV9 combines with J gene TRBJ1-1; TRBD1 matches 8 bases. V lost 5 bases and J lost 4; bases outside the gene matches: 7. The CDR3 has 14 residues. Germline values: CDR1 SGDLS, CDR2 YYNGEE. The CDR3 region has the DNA TGTGCCAGCAGGCCCGACAGGGGAAGCACTGAAGCTTTCTTT. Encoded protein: CASRPDRGSTEAFF.

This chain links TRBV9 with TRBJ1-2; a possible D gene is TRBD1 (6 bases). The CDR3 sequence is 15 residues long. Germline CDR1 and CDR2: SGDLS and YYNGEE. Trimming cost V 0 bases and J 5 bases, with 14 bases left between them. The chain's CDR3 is CASSVEGTPKYGYTF. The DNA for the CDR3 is TGTGCCAGCAGCGTAGAAGGGACACCAAAATATGGCTACACCTTC.

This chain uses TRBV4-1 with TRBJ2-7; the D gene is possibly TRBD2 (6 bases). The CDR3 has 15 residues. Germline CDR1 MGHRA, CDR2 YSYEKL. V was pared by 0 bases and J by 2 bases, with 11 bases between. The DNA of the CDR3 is TGCGCCAGCAGCCAAGAGGCTAGCGCCACCTACGAGCAGTACTTC. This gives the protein CASSQEASATYEQYF.

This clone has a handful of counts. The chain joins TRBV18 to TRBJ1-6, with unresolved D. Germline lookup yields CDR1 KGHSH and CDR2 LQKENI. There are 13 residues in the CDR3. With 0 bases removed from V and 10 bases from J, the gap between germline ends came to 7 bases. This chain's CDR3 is CASSPPGRSPLHF. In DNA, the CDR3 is TGTGCCAGCTCACCACCGGGGAGATCACCCCTCCACTTT.

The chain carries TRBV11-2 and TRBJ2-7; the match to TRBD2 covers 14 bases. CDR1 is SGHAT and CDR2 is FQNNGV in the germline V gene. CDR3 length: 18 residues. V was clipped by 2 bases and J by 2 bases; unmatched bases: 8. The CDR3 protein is CASSLYSGLAGATYEQYF. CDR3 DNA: TGTGCCAGCAGCTTATATTCGGGACTAGCGGGAGCCACCTACGAGCAGTACTTC.

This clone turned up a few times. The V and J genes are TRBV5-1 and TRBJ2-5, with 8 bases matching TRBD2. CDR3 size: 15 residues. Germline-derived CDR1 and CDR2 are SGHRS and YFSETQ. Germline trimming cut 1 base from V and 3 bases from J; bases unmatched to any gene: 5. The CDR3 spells CASSLRGAGEETQYF. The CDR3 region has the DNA TGCGCCAGCAGCTTGAGGGGAGCGGGGGAAGAGACCCAGTACTTC.

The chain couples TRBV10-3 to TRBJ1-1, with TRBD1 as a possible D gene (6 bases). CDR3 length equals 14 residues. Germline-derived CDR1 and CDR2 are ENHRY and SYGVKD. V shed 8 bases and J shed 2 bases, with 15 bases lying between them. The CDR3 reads CAIRSQGSNTEAFF. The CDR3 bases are TGTGCCATCCGATCACAGGGATCAAACACTGAAGCTTTCTTT.

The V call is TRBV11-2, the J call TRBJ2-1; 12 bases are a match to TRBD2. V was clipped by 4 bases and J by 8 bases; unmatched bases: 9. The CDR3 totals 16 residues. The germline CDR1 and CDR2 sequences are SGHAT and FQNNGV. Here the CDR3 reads CASSSPLAGGRDEQFF. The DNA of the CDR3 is TGTGCCAGCAGCTCACCTCTAGCGGGGGGGAGGGATGAGCAGTTCTTC.

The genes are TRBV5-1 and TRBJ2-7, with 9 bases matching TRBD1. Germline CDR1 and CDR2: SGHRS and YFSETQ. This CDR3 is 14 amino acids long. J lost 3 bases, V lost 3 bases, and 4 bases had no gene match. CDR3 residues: CASSSGTGSYEQYF. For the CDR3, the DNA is TGCGCCAGCAGCTCCGGGACAGGGAGCTACGAGCAGTACTTC. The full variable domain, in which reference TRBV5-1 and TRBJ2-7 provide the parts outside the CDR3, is KAGVTQTPRYLIKTRGQQVTLSCSPISGHRSVSWYQQTPGQGLQFLFEYFSETQRNKGNFPGRFSGRQFSNSRSEMNVSTLELGDSALYLCASSSGTGSYEQYFGPGTRLTVT.